This T cell receptor (beta chain) was identified in a study of vaccination and CD4 T cells after COVID-19. Across the study: The post-COVID sampling time was a median about 95 days after diagnosis, ranging from 35 to 161. Study-wide results and limits: Convalescent patients had a median about 90% of reactive clones appearing only post-vaccination.

Losses at the gene ends were 5 bases for V and 8 bases for J; bases not matched to a gene: 5. The CDR3 loop spans 14 amino acids. Germline CDR1 reads DFQATT; CDR2 reads SNEGSKA (reference sequence). TCRdb re-called the PCR reads through MiXCR, storing one row per CDR3 protein. Among some 14,000 distinct CDR3 sequences, over 65% were seen once, and the ten largest hold about 1.1%. This clonotype was counted a few times. Its target is unknown. This receptor was identified in a human donor who had recovered from COVID-19. The chain recombines TRBV20-1 with TRBJ1-6; 11 nucleotides agree with TRBD1. This specimen was CD4+ T cells from blood, taken after SARS-CoV-2 vaccination. The CDR3: CSAQPGQGDSPLHF. As DNA, the CDR3 is TGCAGTGCTCAGCCGGGACAGGGGGATTCACCCCTCCACTTT.